One and the same sample provided the 24 T cell receptor beta chains below, sequenced in a study of technical replicates of blood from several donors. Data came from immunoSEQ multiplex PCR; TCRdb stores just in-frame clones and leaves some out. The table has 65,000 to 85,000 clones, about 93% seen once. What was sequenced was T cells isolated from PBMCs. The receptors were sampled from a human donor in good health.

This rearrangement joins TRBV19 to TRBJ2-7; TRBD1 might be the D (5 bases). This CDR3 comprises 14 residues. Trimming took off 6 bases at V and 6 bases at J, with 18 bases between the two ends. The V gene's germline CDR1 is LNHDA and CDR2 SQIVND (reference sequence). CDR3 amino acids: CASSAQGIWSEQYF. For the CDR3, the DNA is TGTGCCAGTAGCGCCCAGGGCATCTGGAGCGAGCAGTACTTC.

The chain links TRBV14 to TRBJ2-1, with D unresolved. Germline V gene sequence: CDR1 SGHDN, CDR2 FVKESK. The CDR3 sequence is 16 residues long. V was pared by 0 bases and J by 5 bases, with 14 bases between. CDR3 sequence (DNA): TGTGCCAGCAGCCAAGATCTTGTGGGCCGCAACAATGAGCAGTTCTTC. This gives the protein CASSQDLVGRNNEQFF.

V is TRBV2 and J is TRBJ1-1; D not certain. The CDR3 length is 13 residues. The V gene's germline CDR1 is SNHLY and CDR2 FYNNEI. V was clipped by 8 bases and J by 1 base, with 11 bases between them. The CDR3 DNA reads TGTGCCAGCCGGCAGTCAGGGAACACTGAAGCTTTCTTT. This gives the protein CASRQSGNTEAFF.

The V and J genes are TRBV20-1 and TRBJ2-1; no firm D call. This CDR3 has 10 residues. Germline V CDR1 and CDR2: DFQATT, SNEGSKA (reference sequence). The germline V and J ends were trimmed by 0 bases and 14 bases, with 8 bases remaining between them. CDR3: CSARESLEFF. The CDR3 DNA is TGCAGTGCTAGAGAGAGCCTGGAGTTCTTC.

This chain connects TRBV5-4 to TRBJ1-2; D is ambiguous. V was shortened by 3 bases and J by 3 bases, with 3 bases between the two germline ends. CDR3 length: 11 residues. CDR1 SGHNT and CDR2 YYREEE come from the germline V gene (reference sequence). The CDR3 DNA follows: TGTGCCAGCAGCTCGGACTATGGCTACACCTTC. Its translation: CASSSDYGYTF.

V usage is TRBV9 and J usage is TRBJ2-1; TRBD2 is a possible D gene (5 bases). Germline V CDR1 and CDR2: SGDLS, YYNGEE. The ends were cut back, 0 bases at V and 3 bases at J, with 7 bases in the middle. The CDR3 sequence is 14 residues long. The CDR3 DNA reads as TGTGCCAGCAGCGTAGTTGGACTCTACAATGAGCAGTTCTTC. Its protein product is CASSVVGLYNEQFF.

The chain couples TRBV9 to TRBJ1-3, with D perhaps matching TRBD1 (6 bases). Trimming pared 0 bases from V and 4 bases from J, leaving 14 bases between. The germline V gene encodes CDR1 SGDLS and CDR2 YYNGEE. The CDR3 runs to 16 residues. The CDR3 reads CASSVGVGASGNTIYF. CDR3 DNA sequence: TGTGCCAGCAGCGTAGGTGTGGGGGCGTCAGGAAACACCATATATTTT.

The chain is built from TRBV5-4 and TRBJ1-3, with TRBD1 identical over 9 bases. J lost 0 bases, V lost 3 bases, and 4 bases had no gene match. The CDR3 is 16 amino acids. Germline V CDR1 and CDR2: SGHNT, YYREEE (reference sequence). The CDR3: CASSSPGQGSGNTIYF. The DNA for the CDR3 is TGTGCCAGCAGCTCCCCGGGACAGGGCTCTGGAAACACCATATATTTT.

The chain uses TRBV19 and TRBJ2-1, with D possibly TRBD1 on 6 matching bases. Germline-derived CDR1 and CDR2 are LNHDA and SQIVND (reference sequence). The V and J ends lost 3 bases and 6 bases respectively, with 15 bases between them. This CDR3 spans 15 amino acids. CDR3 sequence: CASSMMGARVNEQFF. Written as DNA, the CDR3 is TGTGCCAGTAGTATGATGGGGGCACGGGTCAATGAGCAGTTCTTC.

This chain joins TRBV6-5 and TRBJ2-7; TRBD1 is a possible D gene (5 bases). The CDR3 contains 13 residues. V lost 2 bases, J lost 2 bases, and 7 bases lay in between. The germline gives CDR1 MNHEY, CDR2 SVGAGI. The CDR3 bases are TGTGCCAGCAGTTACGGCAGGGCCTACGAGCAGTACTTC. Translated, it gives CASSYGRAYEQYF.

The gene calls are TRBV30 and TRBJ2-3; 9 bases align to TRBD2. Germline assignment: CDR1 GTSNPN and CDR2 SVGIG (reference sequence). The CDR3 contains 15 residues. J gave up 3 bases and V 4 bases, and 8 bases lay outside the gene matches. The CDR3 DNA reads TGTGCCTGGACGCTAGGCGGGGGGGCAACAGATACGCAGTATTTT. It translates to CAWTLGGGATDTQYF.

The sample holds a few counts of this clone. V and J are TRBV15 and TRBJ2-7, with 11 nucleotides matching TRBD2. The CDR3 runs to 15 residues. V was clipped by 1 base and J by 7 bases; unmatched bases: 6. Looked up from germline, CDR1 is LNHNV and CDR2 is YYDKDF (reference sequence). The chain's CDR3 is CATSRGLAGGQEQYF. The CDR3 bases are TGTGCCACCAGCAGAGGGCTAGCGGGAGGTCAAGAGCAGTACTTC.

This chain connects TRBV19 to TRBJ2-7; tentative D call: TRBD1 (6 bases). Germline CDR1 and CDR2: LNHDA and SQIVND (reference sequence). V gave up 5 bases and J gave up 4 bases, with 15 bases separating them. CDR3 length: 14 residues. Here the CDR3 reads CASSPDSRHYEQYF. As DNA, the CDR3 is TGTGCCAGTAGTCCGGACAGCAGACATTACGAGCAGTACTTC.

This sequence joins TRBV4-1 and TRBJ2-3, with D tentatively TRBD1 (5 bases). The V gene lost 2 bases and the J gene lost 5 bases, with 11 bases spanning the gap. Per the germline V gene, CDR1 is MGHRA and CDR2 is YSYEKL. There are 14 residues in the CDR3. The CDR3 reads CASSQNTDRDTQYF. DNA for the CDR3: TGCGCCAGCAGCCAAAATACCGACAGAGATACGCAGTATTTT.

The chain is built from TRBV7-6 and TRBJ2-3; D gene ambiguous. From germline, CDR1 is SGHVS and CDR2 FNYEAQ. Trimming removed 4 bases at V and 7 bases at J, with 15 bases between. The CDR3 consists of 14 residues. CDR3 DNA: TGTGCCAGCAGCTCCTTTTTGACAAGCCATACGCAGTATTTT. Protein product: CASSSFLTSHTQYF. The entire variable domain, with the rest obtained from reference TRBV7-6 and TRBJ2-3, is as follows: GAGVSQSPRYKVTKRGQDVALRCDPISGHVSLYWYRQALGQGPEFLTYFNYEAQQDKSGLPNDRFSAERPEGSISTLTIQRTEQRDSAMYRCASSSFLTSHTQYFGPGTRLTVL.

V and J are TRBV19 and TRBJ1-2; D is ambiguous. Germline V gene lookup returns CDR1 LNHDA and CDR2 SQIVND (reference sequence). Between the trimmed V and J ends, which lost 7 bases and 0 bases, there was a span of 9 bases. The CDR3 is made up of 13 amino acids. The CDR3 coding sequence is TGTGCCAGTACGTGGCATTCTAACTATGGCTACACCTTC. Translation gives CASTWHSNYGYTF.

The V call is TRBV20-1, the J call TRBJ2-1; a possible D gene is TRBD2 (6 bases). V lost 6 bases and J 8 bases, leaving 11 bases between the germline ends. The germline V gene has CDR1 DFQATT and CDR2 SNEGSKA (reference sequence). This CDR3 comprises 11 residues. CDR3 DNA sequence: TGCAGTGCGGGGGGTGGCGATGAGCAGTTCTTC. Protein product: CSAGGGDEQFF.

The rearrangement links TRBV7-9 to TRBJ1-2; the match to TRBD1 covers 7 bases. The length of the CDR3 is 16 residues. From germline, CDR1 is SEHNR and CDR2 FQNEAQ (reference sequence). The V gene end was trimmed by 5 bases and the J gene end by 4 bases; junction bases not matched to a gene: 13. CDR3 bases: TGTGCCAGCAGCCCGCCCCTCGGACAGGAAAGCTATGGCTACACCTTC. Protein sequence: CASSPPLGQESYGYTF.

This clone is a singleton in its sample. This sequence joins TRBV11-2 and TRBJ2-2, with D perhaps TRBD2 (6 bases). V shed 0 bases and J shed 1 base, with 12 bases lying between them. This CDR3 contains 17 residues. Germline CDR1 and CDR2: SGHAT and FQNNGV. As DNA, the CDR3 is TGTGCCAGCAGCTTAGATCGGGAGACCTTGAACACCGGGGAGCTGTTTTTT. Amino acid sequence: CASSLDRETLNTGELFF.

The chain links TRBV18 to TRBJ1-5; 9 bases map to TRBD1. The CDR3 totals 18 residues. Germline V gene lookup returns CDR1 KGHSH and CDR2 LQKENI. The junction had 12 bases not matched to a gene; V was cut back by 3 bases and J by 3 bases. The CDR3 region has the DNA TGTGCCAGCTCACCTCAGAGAAACCGGGACAGGGACAATCAGCCCCAGCATTTT. It translates to CASSPQRNRDRDNQPQHF.

This chain joins TRBV7-8 and TRBJ2-1; TRBD2 matches at 10 bases. This CDR3 has 15 residues. Germline V gene lookup returns CDR1 SGHVS and CDR2 FQNEAQ. J was trimmed by 5 bases and V by 3 bases; bases with no gene match: 4. CDR3 loop: CASSFLAGVDNEQFF. In DNA form, the CDR3 reads TGTGCCAGCAGCTTCCTAGCGGGAGTGGACAATGAGCAGTTCTTC.

The genes are TRBV6-1 and TRBJ2-7, with D perhaps matching TRBD1 (6 bases). CDR1 is MNHNS and CDR2 is SASEGT in the germline V gene. Trimming left V 6 bases short and J 4 bases short, with 16 bases between. The CDR3 spans 14 residues. The DNA of the CDR3 is TGTGCCAGCAGCGCCGACAGGTTTAGTTACGAGCAGTACTTC. It is translated as CASSADRFSYEQYF.

CDR3 loop: CASSLGGSSGNTIYF. As DNA, the CDR3 is TGCGCCAGCAGCTTGGGGGGCAGCTCTGGAAACACCATATATTTT. J is TRBJ1-3 and V is TRBV5-1; a weak D match, TRBD1 (5 bases). The V and J ends lost 0 bases and 0 bases respectively, with 7 bases between them. This CDR3 contains 15 residues. CDR1 SGHRS and CDR2 YFSETQ come from the germline V gene.

This chain connects TRBV7-3 to TRBJ2-7, with TRBD2 matching 8 bases. V shed 3 bases and J 2 bases; nucleotides not matched to a gene: 3. Germline CDR1 SGHTA, CDR2 FQGTGA. This CDR3 region has 14 residues. DNA for the CDR3: TGTGCCAGCAGCTTCGGGGGGGCCACCTACGAGCAGTACTTC. Translation gives CASSFGGATYEQYF. Together with reference TRBV7-3 and TRBJ2-7, the CDR3 gives the full variable domain: GAGVSQTPSNKVTEKGKYVELRCDPISGHTALYWYRQSLGQGPEFLIYFQGTGAADDSGLPNDRFFAVRPEGSVSTLKIQRTERGDSAVYLCASSFGGATYEQYFGPGTRLTVT.